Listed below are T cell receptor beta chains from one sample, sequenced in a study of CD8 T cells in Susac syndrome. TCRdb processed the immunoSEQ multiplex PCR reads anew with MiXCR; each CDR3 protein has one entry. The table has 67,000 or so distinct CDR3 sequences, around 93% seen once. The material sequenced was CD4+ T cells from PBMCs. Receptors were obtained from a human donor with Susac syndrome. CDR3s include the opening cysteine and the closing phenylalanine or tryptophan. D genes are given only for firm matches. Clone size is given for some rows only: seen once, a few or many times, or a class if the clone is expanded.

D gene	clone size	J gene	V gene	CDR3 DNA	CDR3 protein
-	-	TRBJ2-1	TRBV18	TGTGCCAGCTCACTAAATAACAGGGATGAGCAGTTCTTC	CASSLNNRDEQFF
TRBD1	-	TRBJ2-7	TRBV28	TGTGCCATAACGGGACAGAACTACGAGCAGTACTTC	CAITGQNYEQYF
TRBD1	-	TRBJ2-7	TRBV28	TGTGCCAGCAGTCTCACGGGACAGGGCTACTACGAGCAGTACTTC	CASSLTGQGYYEQYF
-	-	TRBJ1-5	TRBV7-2	TGTGCCAGCAGCTCTGAGGAGAGGCCCCAGCATTTT	CASSSEERPQHF
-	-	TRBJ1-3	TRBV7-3	TGTGCCAGCAGCTCGGACGGTGGAAACACCATATATTTT	CASSSDGGNTIYF
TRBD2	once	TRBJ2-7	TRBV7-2	TGTGCCAGCAGCTTCCTAGCGGGATACTACGAGCAGTACTTC	CASSFLAGYYEQYF
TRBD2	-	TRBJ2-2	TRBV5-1	TGCGCCAGCAGCCGCCACTGGTCTAGCGGGGGCCCGAACACCGGGGAGCTGTTTTTT	CASSRHWSSGGPNTGELFF
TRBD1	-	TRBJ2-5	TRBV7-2	TGTGCCAGCAGCCCTCAGGGGGTGGACGGGGAGACCCAGTACTTC	CASSPQGVDGETQYF
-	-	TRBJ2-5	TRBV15	TGTGCCACCAGCAGCTACCCACGAGGTTTAGAGACCCAGTACTTC	CATSSYPRGLETQYF
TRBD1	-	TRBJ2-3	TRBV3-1	TGTGCCAGTAGTAATCGACAGGGTCGAGATACGCAGTATTTT	CASSNRQGRDTQYF
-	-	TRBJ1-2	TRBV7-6	TGTGCCAGCAGCTTAGTCGTTGGGGGCAAAGGCTACACCTTC	CASSLVVGGKGYTF
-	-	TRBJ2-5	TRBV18	TGTGCCAGCTCACCACCGGCCGGCTTTAAAGAGACCCAGTACTTC	CASSPPAGFKETQYF
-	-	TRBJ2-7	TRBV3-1	TGTGCCAGCAGCCTGAATGGGGGCTCGAGCGAGCAGTACTTC	CASSLNGGSSEQYF
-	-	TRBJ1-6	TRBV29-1	TGCAGCGTTGAGGCAGGGCCAGGGTCACCCCTCCACTTT	CSVEAGPGSPLHF
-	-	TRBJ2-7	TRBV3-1	TGTGCCAGCAGCCAATGGGGCTACGAGCAGTACTTC	CASSQWGYEQYF
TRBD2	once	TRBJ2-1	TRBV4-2	TGTGCCAGCAGCCAAGAAGAGCGGGGGCTGTACAATGAGCAGTTCTTC	CASSQEERGLYNEQFF